Below are 19 T cell receptor beta chains sequenced from a single sample in a study of T cell repertoires and HLA-DP antigens. Their specific antigens are unknown. The repertoire was sequenced with immunoSEQ multiplex PCR; TCRdb's copy has only in-frame clones and lacks some. The table includes 90,000 to 130,000 clones, approximately 92% detected once. Specimen: CD4+ T cells from PBMCs. The receptors shown here come from a woman aged 18-29 years in good health and CMV-seronegative.

The V call is TRBV27, the J call TRBJ1-6; no clear D. Trimming shortened V by 6 bases and J by 7 bases, and 13 bases separated the two germline ends. Germline loops: CDR1 MNHEY, CDR2 SMNVEV (reference sequence). The CDR3 runs 14 residues. The CDR3 sequence: CASSRRRYNSPLHF. The CDR3 coding sequence is TGTGCCAGCAGCCGGAGACGGTACAATTCACCCCTCCACTTT.

The chain uses TRBV27 and TRBJ2-4; TRBD1 matches at 10 bases. Germline loops: CDR1 MNHEY, CDR2 SMNVEV (reference sequence). This CDR3 has 16 amino acids. Trimming cost V 5 bases and J 6 bases; bases outside gene matches: 10. The CDR3: CASSPGTGEYPNIQYF. The CDR3 DNA sequence: TGTGCCAGCAGTCCAGGGACAGGGGAATACCCAAACATTCAGTACTTC.

This chain uses TRBV7-2 with TRBJ2-1; D remains unclear. The CDR3 loop spans 12 amino acids. Germline CDR1 SGHTA, CDR2 FQGNSA. V lost 1 base and J lost 7, with 5 bases in between. CDR3 protein: CASSLGANEQFF. CDR3 DNA sequence: TGTGCCAGCAGCTTAGGTGCAAATGAGCAGTTCTTC.

In this sample, this clone turned up a few times. This chain connects TRBV28 to TRBJ1-2; D is undetermined. Per the germline V gene, CDR1 is MDHEN and CDR2 is SYDVKM. This CDR3 region has 11 residues. V was clipped by 3 bases and J by 4 bases, with 3 bases between them. The DNA of the CDR3 is TGTGCCAGCAGTTTGGCCTATGGCTACACCTTC. Amino acids: CASSLAYGYTF.

The chain couples TRBV27 to TRBJ2-2, with 7 bases lining up with TRBD1. Germline loops: CDR1 MNHEY, CDR2 SMNVEV (reference sequence). This CDR3 has 14 residues. Unmatched junction bases numbered 7, after V lost 6 bases and J lost 6 bases. CDR3 bases: TGTGCCAGCAGACGAATAACAGGGGCCGGGGAGCTGTTTTTT. It encodes CASRRITGAGELFF.

The chain recombines TRBV10-3 with TRBJ2-5; D may be TRBD2 (5 bases). The germline CDR1 and CDR2 sequences are ENHRY and SYGVKD. This CDR3 has 13 residues. Trimming took off 8 bases at V and 9 bases at J, with 19 bases between the two ends. The CDR3 spells CAIYLASLGSQYF. CDR3 coding DNA: TGTGCCATCTATCTAGCTAGCCTTGGGTCCCAGTACTTC.

V is TRBV6-5 and J is TRBJ1-1, with D hard to call. The germline V gene encodes CDR1 MNHEY and CDR2 SVGAGI. The CDR3 consists of 11 residues. Trimming pared 4 bases from V and 8 bases from J, leaving 8 bases between. CDR3 residues: CASSSDKEAFF. The CDR3 DNA sequence: TGTGCCAGCAGTTCTGACAAGGAAGCTTTCTTT.

The chain is built from TRBV7-9 and TRBJ1-1; D is perhaps TRBD1 (6 bases). Trimming took 4 bases from V and 4 from J, leaving 13 bases between them. This CDR3 contains 14 residues. Germline loops: CDR1 SEHNR, CDR2 FQNEAQ (reference sequence). CDR3 in amino acids: CASSSEQGTTEAFF. CDR3 coding DNA: TGTGCCAGCAGCTCCGAACAGGGTACCACTGAAGCTTTCTTT.

This clone was found a few times. The chain combines TRBV7-3 with TRBJ2-1; D may be TRBD1 (5 bases). Trimming left V 3 bases short and J 0 bases short, with 18 bases between. The germline gives CDR1 SGHTA, CDR2 FQGTGA. The CDR3 runs 18 residues. In nucleotides, the CDR3 is TGTGCCAGCAGCTTCGTCCCTACTCTTGACAGCTCCTACAATGAGCAGTTCTTC. Translated: CASSFVPTLDSSYNEQFF.

V usage is TRBV7-2 and J usage is TRBJ2-2, with D possibly being TRBD1 or TRBD2 (5 bases each). The CDR3 sequence is 15 residues long. From germline, CDR1 is SGHTA and CDR2 FQGNSA. Trimming cost V 5 bases and J 2 bases, with 12 bases left between them. The CDR3 here is CASSGTGTNTGELFF. For the CDR3, the DNA is TGTGCCAGCAGCGGCACCGGGACCAACACCGGGGAGCTGTTTTTT.

The V and J genes are TRBV5-8 and TRBJ2-7; tentative D call: TRBD2 (5 bases). Trimming shortened V by 4 bases and J by 0 bases, and 14 bases separated the two germline ends. The germline V gene encodes CDR1 SGHTS and CDR2 YDEGEE. This CDR3 region has 15 residues. The CDR3 coding sequence is TGTGCCAGCAGCGGACTGGATCAGAGCTCCTACGAGCAGTACGTC. It is translated as CASSGLDQSSYEQYV.

In nucleotides, the CDR3 is TGTGCCAGTAGTATTGCCCCTGCTAGCACAGATACGCAGTATTTT. Amino acid sequence: CASSIAPASTDTQYF. The genes are TRBV19 and TRBJ2-3; D gene uncertain. Germline loops: CDR1 LNHDA, CDR2 SQIVND (reference sequence). Trimming left V 3 bases short and J 0 bases short, with 10 bases between. CDR3 size: 15 residues.

This chain links TRBV27 with TRBJ1-1; TRBD1 matches 7 bases. CDR3 length: 15 residues. The junction had 10 bases not matched to a gene; V was cut back by 7 bases and J by 2 bases. Per the germline V gene, CDR1 is MNHEY and CDR2 is SMNVEV (reference sequence). The CDR3 region is CASIQGGGLNTEAFF. The CDR3 bases are TGTGCCAGCATCCAGGGGGGTGGACTTAACACTGAAGCTTTCTTT.

The chain links TRBV18 to TRBJ1-3, with 7 bases identical to TRBD1. V was clipped by 5 bases and J by 1 base; unmatched bases: 5. This CDR3 has 15 residues. Germline assignment: CDR1 KGHSH and CDR2 LQKENI. This chain's CDR3 is CASSSGTASGNTIYF. Here the CDR3 DNA reads TGTGCCAGCTCATCCGGGACAGCGTCTGGAAACACCATATATTTT.

V and J are TRBV30 and TRBJ1-5; D is unresolved. The CDR3 is 15 amino acids. Germline CDR1 GTSNPN, CDR2 SVGIG (reference sequence). V shed 3 bases and J shed 2 bases, with 14 bases lying between them. CDR3 in amino acids: CAWRRPTSGNQPQHF. The CDR3, as DNA: TGTGCCTGGAGAAGACCGACATCGGGCAATCAGCCCCAGCATTTT. The full variable domain, with the rest looked up from reference TRBV30 and TRBJ1-5, is SQTIHQWPATLVQPVGSPLSLECTVEGTSNPNLYWYRQAAGRGLQLLFYSVGIGQISSEVPQNLSASRPQDRQFILSSKKLLLSDSGFYLCAWRRPTSGNQPQHFGDGTRLSIL.

This clone was found once. The chain carries TRBV4-1 and TRBJ1-1; D might be TRBD1 (6 bases). This CDR3 has 15 amino acids. The V gene's germline CDR1 is MGHRA and CDR2 YSYEKL. The V and J ends lost 5 bases and 3 bases respectively, with 16 bases between them. The CDR3 sequence is CASSETGMRDTEAFF. For the CDR3, the DNA is TGCGCCAGCAGCGAAACAGGGATGAGGGACACTGAAGCTTTCTTT.

The chain couples TRBV10-3 to TRBJ2-5, with no clear D. CDR1 is ENHRY, CDR2 SYGVKD, per germline. The CDR3 runs 14 residues. Trimming shortened V by 0 bases and J by 7 bases, and 12 bases separated the two germline ends. CDR3 coding DNA: TGTGCCATCAGTGAGTCGGAGATCAAGAGGACCCAGTACTTC. As protein: CAISESEIKRTQYF.

The rearrangement links TRBV6-5 to TRBJ1-5, with a weak D call TRBD1 (6 bases). V lost 6 bases and J lost 1, with 13 bases in between. The CDR3 extends over 15 amino acids. CDR1 is MNHEY and CDR2 is SVGAGI in the germline V gene. DNA of the CDR3: TGTGCCAGCAGAAGGACAGTTTCGAGCAATCAGCCCCAGCATTTT. It specifies CASRRTVSSNQPQHF.

CDR3 loop: CASSAGTGGGYGYTF. Written as DNA, the CDR3 is TGCGCCAGCAGTGCCGGGACAGGGGGCGGGTATGGCTACACCTTC. The rearrangement joins TRBV10-2 to TRBJ1-2, with TRBD1 matching over 12 bases. Looked up from germline, CDR1 is WSHSY and CDR2 is SAAADI. V trimming: 4 bases; J trimming: 5 bases; junction bases outside the gene matches: 5. This CDR3 spans 15 amino acids.